The rows below give T cell receptor beta chains drawn from one sample of a study of CD8 T cells in ankylosing spondylitis. Via MiXCR, TCRdb re-called the 5' RACE reads, giving one row per CDR3 protein. The sample has a few hundred thousand distinct CDR3 sequences; around a tenth are singletons. The specimen sequenced was blood, either unsorted or a sorted T cell fraction (not recorded which). These receptors came from a female donor with ankylosing spondylitis or in good health (not recorded which). Both conserved end residues are part of each CDR3. D genes are given only for firm matches. The size field is filled for only some rows; it gives once, few, many or a size class.

d_gene: TRBD2; v_gene: TRBV20-1; abundance: many; j_gene: TRBJ2-3; CDR3aa: CSASFASGRNTDTQYF; CDR3nt: TGCAGTGCCTCGTTCGCTAGCGGGAGAAACACAGATACGCAGTATTTT
d_gene: -; v_gene: TRBV15; abundance: many; j_gene: TRBJ1-6; CDR3aa: CATSRDPAANSPLHF; CDR3nt: TGTGCCACCAGCAGAGATCCAGCGGCGAATTCACCCCTCCACTTT
d_gene: -; v_gene: TRBV3-1; abundance: many; j_gene: TRBJ1-1; CDR3aa: CASSQGSLLGTEAFF; CDR3nt: TGTGCCAGCAGCCAAGGCAGTCTGCTAGGCACTGAAGCTTTCTTT
d_gene: TRBD2; v_gene: TRBV5-6; abundance: -; j_gene: TRBJ2-5; CDR3aa: CASSPTSGGPTSTQYF; CDR3nt: TGTGCCAGCAGCCCGACTAGCGGGGGGCCAACATCTACCCAGTACTTC
d_gene: -; v_gene: TRBV10-1; abundance: -; j_gene: TRBJ2-5; CDR3aa: CASSDGGSQETQYF; CDR3nt: TGCGCCAGCAGTGACGGCGGGTCCCAAGAGACCCAGTACTTC
d_gene: -; v_gene: TRBV5-1; abundance: many; j_gene: TRBJ2-4; CDR3aa: CASSLDARRDIQYF; CDR3nt: TGCGCCAGCAGCTTGGATGCCCGTCGGGACATTCAGTACTTC
d_gene: TRBD2; v_gene: TRBV19; abundance: -; j_gene: TRBJ2-7; CDR3aa: CASRRVAGSYEQYF; CDR3nt: TGTGCCAGCCGGCGAGTAGCGGGTTCCTACGAGCAGTACTTC
d_gene: TRBD1; v_gene: TRBV27; abundance: many; j_gene: TRBJ2-7; CDR3aa: CASSLSGQAKQYF; CDR3nt: TGTGCCAGCAGTTTATCAGGACAGGCTAAGCAGTACTTC
d_gene: -; v_gene: TRBV7-8; abundance: many; j_gene: TRBJ2-1; CDR3aa: CASSSPPTVYNEQFF; CDR3nt: TGTGCCAGCAGCTCCCCTCCGACAGTTTACAATGAGCAGTTCTTC
d_gene: -; v_gene: TRBV5-1; abundance: many; j_gene: TRBJ2-3; CDR3aa: CASSLEAGRRTTDTQYF; CDR3nt: TGCGCCAGCAGCTTGGAGGCAGGGAGGCGGACCACAGATACGCAGTATTTT
d_gene: -; v_gene: TRBV12-3/TRBV12-4; abundance: many; j_gene: TRBJ2-7; CDR3aa: CASSPSGLYEQYF; CDR3nt: TGTGCCAGCAGCCCTTCAGGGCTCTACGAGCAGTACTTC
d_gene: -; v_gene: TRBV20-1; abundance: many; j_gene: TRBJ2-5; CDR3aa: CSASAETQYF; CDR3nt: TGCAGTGCTAGTGCTGAGACCCAGTACTTC
d_gene: -; v_gene: TRBV7-2; abundance: -; j_gene: TRBJ1-1; CDR3aa: CASSLWGSNTEAFF; CDR3nt: TGTGCCAGCAGCTTATGGGGGTCTAACACTGAAGCTTTCTTT
d_gene: -; v_gene: TRBV20-1; abundance: -; j_gene: TRBJ1-5; CDR3aa: CSANLPQGNQPQHF; CDR3nt: TGCAGTGCTAATCTACCTCAGGGCAATCAGCCCCAGCATTTT
d_gene: TRBD1; v_gene: TRBV10-2; abundance: many; j_gene: TRBJ1-6; CDR3aa: CASRPTEGQGGGNSPLHF; CDR3nt: TGCGCCAGCAGACCCACCGAGGGACAGGGGGGAGGAAATTCACCCCTCCACTTT